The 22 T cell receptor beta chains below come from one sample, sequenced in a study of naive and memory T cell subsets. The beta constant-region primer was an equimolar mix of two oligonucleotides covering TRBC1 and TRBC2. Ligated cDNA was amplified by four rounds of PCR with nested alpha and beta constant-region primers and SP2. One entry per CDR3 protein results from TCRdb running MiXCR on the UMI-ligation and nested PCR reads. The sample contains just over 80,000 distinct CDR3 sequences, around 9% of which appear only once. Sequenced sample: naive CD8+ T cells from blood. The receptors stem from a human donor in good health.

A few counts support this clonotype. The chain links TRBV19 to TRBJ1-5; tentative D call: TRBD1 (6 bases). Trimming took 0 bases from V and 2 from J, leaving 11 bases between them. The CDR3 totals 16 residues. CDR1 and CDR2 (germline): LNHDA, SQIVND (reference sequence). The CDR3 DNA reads TGTGCCAGTAGTATAGATCAGGGGATGCGCAATCAGCCCCAGCATTTT. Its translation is CASSIDQGMRNQPQHF.

The CDR3 bases are TGTGCCAGCAGGTCCATGGGACAGGGGAGGGACGAGCAGTACTTC. Translating it yields CASRSMGQGRDEQYF. J is TRBJ2-7 and V is TRBV12-3 or TRBV12-4; 10 nucleotides line up with TRBD1. Trimming took 6 bases from V and 5 from J; bases not matched to a gene: 10. The CDR3 is 15 residues long.

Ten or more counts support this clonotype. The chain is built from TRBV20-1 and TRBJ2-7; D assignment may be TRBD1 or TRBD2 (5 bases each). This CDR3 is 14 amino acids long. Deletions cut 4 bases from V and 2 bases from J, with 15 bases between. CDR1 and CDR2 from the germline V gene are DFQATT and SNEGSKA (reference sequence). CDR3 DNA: TGCAGTGCTACCGTAGGGACCCTACCCTACGAGCAGTACTTC. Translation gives CSATVGTLPYEQYF.

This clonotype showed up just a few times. In nucleotides, the CDR3 is TGTGCCAGCAGTTACTCTTTAACGGGCGAGCAGTTCTTC. Its protein product is CASSYSLTGEQFF. The gene calls are TRBV6-2 or TRBV6-3 and TRBJ2-1; no clear D gene. V gave up 0 bases and J gave up 10 bases, with 10 bases separating them. The CDR3 sequence is 13 residues long. From germline, CDR1 is MNHEY and CDR2 SVGEGT.

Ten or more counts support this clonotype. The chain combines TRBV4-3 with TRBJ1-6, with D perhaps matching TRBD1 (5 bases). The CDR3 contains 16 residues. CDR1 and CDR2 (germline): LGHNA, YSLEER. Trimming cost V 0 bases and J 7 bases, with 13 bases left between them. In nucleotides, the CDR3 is TGCGCCAGCAGCCAAGATTCGGGCAGGGTGAATTCACCCCTCCACTTT. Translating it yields CASSQDSGRVNSPLHF.

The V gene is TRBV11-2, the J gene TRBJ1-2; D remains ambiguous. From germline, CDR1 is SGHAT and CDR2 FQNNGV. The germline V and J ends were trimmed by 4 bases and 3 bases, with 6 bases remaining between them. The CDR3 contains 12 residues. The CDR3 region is CASSSSYYGYTF. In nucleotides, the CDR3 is TGTGCCAGCAGCTCATCCTACTATGGCTACACCTTC.

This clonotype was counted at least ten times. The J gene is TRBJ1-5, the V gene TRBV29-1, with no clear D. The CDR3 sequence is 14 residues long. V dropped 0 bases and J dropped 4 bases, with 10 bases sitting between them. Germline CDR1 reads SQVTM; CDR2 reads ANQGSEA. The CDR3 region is CSVEEDGSNQPQHF. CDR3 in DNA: TGCAGCGTTGAAGAGGATGGATCAAATCAGCCCCAGCATTTT.

CDR3 sequence: CASSLDRTNYGYTF. As DNA, the CDR3 is TGTGCCAGCAGCTTAGACCGTACTAACTATGGCTACACCTTC. The genes are TRBV7-9 and TRBJ1-2; D not resolved. The CDR3 contains 14 residues. Looked up from germline, CDR1 is SEHNR and CDR2 is FQNEAQ (reference sequence). V dropped 1 base and J dropped 0 bases, with 6 bases sitting between them.

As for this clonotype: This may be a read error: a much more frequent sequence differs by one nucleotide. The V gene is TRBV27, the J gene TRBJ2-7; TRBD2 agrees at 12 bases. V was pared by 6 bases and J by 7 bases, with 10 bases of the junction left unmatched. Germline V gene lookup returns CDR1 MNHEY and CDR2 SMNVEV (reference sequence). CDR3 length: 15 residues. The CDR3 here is CASSKWTSGIFEQYF. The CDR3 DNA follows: TGTGCCAGCAGCAAATGGACTAGCGGGATTTTTGAGCAGTACTTC.

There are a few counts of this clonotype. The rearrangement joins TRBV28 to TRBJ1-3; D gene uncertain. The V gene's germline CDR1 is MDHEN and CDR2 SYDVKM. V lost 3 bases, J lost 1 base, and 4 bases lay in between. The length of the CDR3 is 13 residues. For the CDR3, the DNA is TGTGCCAGCAGTTTCGGATCTGGAAACACCATATATTTT. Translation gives CASSFGSGNTIYF.

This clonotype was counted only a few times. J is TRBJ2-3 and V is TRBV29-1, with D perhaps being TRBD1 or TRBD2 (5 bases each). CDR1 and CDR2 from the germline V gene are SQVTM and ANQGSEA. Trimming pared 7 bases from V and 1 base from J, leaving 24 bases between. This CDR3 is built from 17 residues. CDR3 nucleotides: TGCAGCGCCCATACTAGACAGACGGGACGCGGCACAGATACGCAGTATTTT. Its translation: CSAHTRQTGRGTDTQYF.

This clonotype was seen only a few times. The CDR3 sequence: CASSLPGGSNEQFF. The CDR3 DNA sequence: TGTGCCAGCAGCCTACCGGGAGGGTCCAATGAGCAGTTCTTC. This chain joins TRBV12-3 or TRBV12-4 and TRBJ2-1; 8 bases match TRBD2. Losses at the gene ends were 6 bases for V and 6 bases for J; bases not matched to a gene: 7. This CDR3 is built from 14 residues.

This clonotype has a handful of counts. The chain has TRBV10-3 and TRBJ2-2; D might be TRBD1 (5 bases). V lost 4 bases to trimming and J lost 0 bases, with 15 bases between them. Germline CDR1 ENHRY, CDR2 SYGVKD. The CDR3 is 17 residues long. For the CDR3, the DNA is TGTGCCATCAGTGGATCCTCGAGACAGCCGAACACCGGGGAGCTGTTTTTT. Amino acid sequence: CAISGSSRQPNTGELFF.

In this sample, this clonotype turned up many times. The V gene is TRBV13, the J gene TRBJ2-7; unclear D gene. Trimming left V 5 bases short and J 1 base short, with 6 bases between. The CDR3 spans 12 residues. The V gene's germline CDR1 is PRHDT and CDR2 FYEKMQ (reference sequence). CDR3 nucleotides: TGTGCCAGCAGCCCTGGTTCCTACGAGCAGTACTTC. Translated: CASSPGSYEQYF.

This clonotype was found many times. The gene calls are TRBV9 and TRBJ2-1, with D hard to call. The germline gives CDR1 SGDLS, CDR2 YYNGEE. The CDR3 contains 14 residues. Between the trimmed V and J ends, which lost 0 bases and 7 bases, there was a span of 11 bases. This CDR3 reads CASSVGVGKNEQFF. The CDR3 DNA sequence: TGTGCCAGCAGCGTAGGGGTTGGGAAGAATGAGCAGTTCTTC.

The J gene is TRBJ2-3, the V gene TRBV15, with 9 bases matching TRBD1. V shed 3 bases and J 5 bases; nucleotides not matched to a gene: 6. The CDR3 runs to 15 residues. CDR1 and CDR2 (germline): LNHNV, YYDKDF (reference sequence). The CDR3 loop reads CATSSNRGLGDTQYF. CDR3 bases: TGTGCCACCAGCAGTAACAGGGGGCTGGGAGATACGCAGTATTTT.

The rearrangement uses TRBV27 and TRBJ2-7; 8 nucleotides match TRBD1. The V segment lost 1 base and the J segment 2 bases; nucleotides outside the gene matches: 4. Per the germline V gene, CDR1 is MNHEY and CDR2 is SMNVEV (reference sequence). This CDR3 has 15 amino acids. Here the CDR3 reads CASSLLGQETYEQYF. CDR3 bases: TGTGCCAGCAGTTTATTGGGACAGGAGACCTACGAGCAGTACTTC.

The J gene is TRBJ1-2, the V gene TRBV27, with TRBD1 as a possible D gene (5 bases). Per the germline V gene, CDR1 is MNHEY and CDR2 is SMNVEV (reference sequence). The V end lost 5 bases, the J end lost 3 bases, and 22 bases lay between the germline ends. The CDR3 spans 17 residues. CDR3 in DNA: TGTGCCAGCAGTCCATCAATATTGACGGGGGTACACTATGGCTACACCTTC. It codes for CASSPSILTGVHYGYTF.

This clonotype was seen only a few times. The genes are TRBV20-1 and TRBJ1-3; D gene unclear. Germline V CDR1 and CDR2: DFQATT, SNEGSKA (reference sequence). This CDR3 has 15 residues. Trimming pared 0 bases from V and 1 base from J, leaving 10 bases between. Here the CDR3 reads CSARDREESGNTIYF. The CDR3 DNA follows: TGCAGTGCTAGAGATCGTGAGGAGTCTGGAAACACCATATATTTT.

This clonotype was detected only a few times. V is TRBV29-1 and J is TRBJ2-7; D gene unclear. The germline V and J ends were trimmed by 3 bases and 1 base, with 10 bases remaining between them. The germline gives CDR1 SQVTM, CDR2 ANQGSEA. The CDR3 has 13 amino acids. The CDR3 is CSVDLTDSYEQYF. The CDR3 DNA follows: TGCAGCGTTGATCTCACAGATTCCTACGAGCAGTACTTC.

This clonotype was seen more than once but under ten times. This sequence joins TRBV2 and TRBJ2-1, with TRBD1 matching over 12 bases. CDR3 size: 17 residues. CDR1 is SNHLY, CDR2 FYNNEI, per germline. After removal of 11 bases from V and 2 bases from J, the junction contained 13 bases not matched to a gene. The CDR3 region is CAVTGTGGERAYNEQFF. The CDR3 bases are TGTGCCGTAACCGGGACAGGGGGCGAGAGAGCCTACAATGAGCAGTTCTTC.

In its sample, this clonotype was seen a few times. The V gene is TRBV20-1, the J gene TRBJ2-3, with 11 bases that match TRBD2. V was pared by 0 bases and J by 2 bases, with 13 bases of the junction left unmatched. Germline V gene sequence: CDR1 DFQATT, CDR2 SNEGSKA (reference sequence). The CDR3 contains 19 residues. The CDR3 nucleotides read TGCAGTGCTAGAGATGGTTGGGGGACTAGCGGTAAAATCACAGATACGCAGTATTTT. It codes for CSARDGWGTSGKITDTQYF.